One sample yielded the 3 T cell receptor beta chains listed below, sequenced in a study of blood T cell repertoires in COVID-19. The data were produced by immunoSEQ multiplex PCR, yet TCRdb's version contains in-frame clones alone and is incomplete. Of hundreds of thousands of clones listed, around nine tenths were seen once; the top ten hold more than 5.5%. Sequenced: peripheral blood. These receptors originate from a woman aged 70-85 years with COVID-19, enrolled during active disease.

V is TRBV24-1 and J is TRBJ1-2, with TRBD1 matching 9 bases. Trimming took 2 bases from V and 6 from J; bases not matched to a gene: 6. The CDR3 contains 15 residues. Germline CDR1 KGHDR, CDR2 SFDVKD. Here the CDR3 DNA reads TGTGCCACCAGTGATTCGCGCGGGACAGGGAATGGCTACACCTTC. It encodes CATSDSRGTGNGYTF.

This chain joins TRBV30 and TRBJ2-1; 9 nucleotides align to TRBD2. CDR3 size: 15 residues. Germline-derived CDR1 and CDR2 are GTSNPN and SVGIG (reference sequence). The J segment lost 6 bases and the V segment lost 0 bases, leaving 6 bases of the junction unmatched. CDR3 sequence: CAWSVGSGGLNEQFF. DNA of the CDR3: TGTGCCTGGAGTGTAGGTAGCGGGGGCCTCAATGAGCAGTTCTTC. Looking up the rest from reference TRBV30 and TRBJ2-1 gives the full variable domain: SQTIHQWPATLVQPVGSPLSLECTVEGTSNPNLYWYRQAAGRGLQLLFYSVGIGQISSEVPQNLSASRPQDRQFILSSKKLLLSDSGFYLCAWSVGSGGLNEQFFGPGTRLTVL.

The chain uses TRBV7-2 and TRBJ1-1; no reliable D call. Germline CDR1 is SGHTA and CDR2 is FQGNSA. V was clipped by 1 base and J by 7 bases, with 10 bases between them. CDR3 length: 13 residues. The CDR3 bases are TGTGCCAGCAGCTTAGTTATCCGGGATGAAGCTTTCTTT. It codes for CASSLVIRDEAFF. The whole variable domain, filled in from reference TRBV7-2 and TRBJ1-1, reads GAGVSQSPSNKVTEKGKDVELRCDPISGHTALYWYRQSLGQGLEFLIYFQGNSAPDKSGLPSDRFSAERTGGSVSTLTIQRTQQEDSAVYLCASSLVIRDEAFFGQGTRLTVV.